The clone carrying this T cell receptor (beta chain) was counted between two and nine times. Germline V gene sequence: CDR1 LNHDA, CDR2 SQIVND (reference sequence). Trimming stripped 4 bases from V and 0 bases from J, with 3 bases between. The CDR3 spans 12 residues. The sample is drawn from a study of CD8+ T cells in alopecia areata. Extracted RNA was reverse transcribed, and the resulting cDNA served as sequencing template. Some clones are missing from TCRdb's copy, which holds only in-frame ones; the method was immunoSEQ multiplex PCR. The sample has approximately 150,000 clones, more than 45% seen once.

V usage is TRBV19 and J usage is TRBJ1-1; D gene unclear. The TCR originated in a human donor with alopecia areata. Material for sequencing was CD4+ T cells sorted from blood. CDR3 nucleotide sequence: TGTGCCAGTAGTAAGATGAACACTGAAGCTTTCTTT. Its protein product is CASSKMNTEAFF.